Each of the 19 T cell receptor beta chains below was sequenced from the same sample in a study of cytomegalovirus exposure and HLA in healthy donors. The PCR used 60 Vbeta and 13 Jbeta primers. Profiling relied on immunoSEQ multiplex PCR, and the TCRdb table lists in-frame clones only, not all of them. The table has approximately 89,000 clones, around 68% seen once. Source material: PBMCs. The receptors derive from a female donor in good health and CMV-seronegative.

The rearrangement uses TRBV30 and TRBJ1-5; 9 bases match TRBD1. The germline gives CDR1 GTSNPN, CDR2 SVGIG (reference sequence). CDR3 size: 14 residues. Losses at the gene ends were 0 bases for V and 7 bases for J; bases not matched to a gene: 4. In nucleotides, the CDR3 is TGTGCCTGGAGTGTACAGGGGGCGGGGCAGCCCCAGCATTTT. This translates into CAWSVQGAGQPQHF.

J is TRBJ1-1 and V is TRBV30, with a possible D match to TRBD1 (6 bases). This CDR3 spans 14 amino acids. Deletions cut 1 base from V and 9 bases from J, with 18 bases between. CDR1 GTSNPN and CDR2 SVGIG come from the germline V gene (reference sequence). CDR3 sequence (DNA): TGTGCCTGGAGTGGGCCGCAGGGGCATCAAAAAGCTTTCTTT. Its translation: CAWSGPQGHQKAFF.

This clone has only one observation. V is TRBV29-1 and J is TRBJ1-2; possible D gene TRBD1, 5 bases. Trimming removed 1 base from V and 3 bases from J, with 6 bases in between. Germline V lookup: CDR1 SQVTM, CDR2 ANQGSEA. This CDR3 contains 12 residues. DNA of the CDR3: TGCAGCGTTGAAGGGGGCGACTATGGCTACACCTTC. It yields the protein CSVEGGDYGYTF.

The chain is built from TRBV29-1 and TRBJ1-1; 7 nucleotides agree with TRBD1. Unmatched junction bases numbered 5, after V lost 7 bases and J lost 0 bases. In germline, CDR1 is SQVTM, CDR2 ANQGSEA. The CDR3 loop spans 13 amino acids. The CDR3 coding sequence is TGCAGCGGGCACAGGGGAGTGAACACTGAAGCTTTCTTT. Protein product: CSGHRGVNTEAFF.

This sequence joins TRBV4-2 and TRBJ2-7, with D maybe TRBD2 (6 bases). The germline gives CDR1 LGHNA, CDR2 YNFKEQ. The ends were cut back, 1 base at V and 5 bases at J, with 9 bases in the middle. This CDR3 spans 13 amino acids. CDR3 nucleotides: TGTGCCAGCAGCCAAGTCGGGGAGGACGAGCAGTACTTC. It specifies CASSQVGEDEQYF.

The chain joins TRBV5-8 to TRBJ1-1; TRBD1 might be the D (6 bases). The CDR3 is 14 residues long. The germline gives CDR1 SGHTS, CDR2 YDEGEE. V lost 1 base, J lost 1 base, and 8 bases lay in between. The CDR3: CASSLIGGNTEAFF. Here the CDR3 DNA reads TGTGCCAGCAGCTTGATAGGGGGGAACACTGAAGCTTTCTTT.

This clone was seen only a few times. The V call is TRBV7-8, the J call TRBJ2-7, with 8 nucleotides matching TRBD1. There are 16 residues in the CDR3. Germline lookup yields CDR1 SGHVS and CDR2 FQNEAQ. Trimming at V came to 4 bases and at J to 0 bases, leaving 8 bases not matched to a gene. The CDR3 nucleotides are TGTGCCAGCAGCTCTAACGGAGGACAGGGCTCCTACGAGCAGTACTTC. Its translation is CASSSNGGQGSYEQYF.

The chain joins TRBV27 to TRBJ2-3; D may be TRBD2 (5 bases). The CDR3 runs 16 residues. With 2 bases removed from V and 2 bases from J, the gap between germline ends came to 14 bases. The germline CDR1 and CDR2 sequences are MNHEY and SMNVEV (reference sequence). CDR3 residues: CASSLGRGQYTDTQYF. The CDR3 DNA sequence: TGTGCCAGCAGTTTAGGGCGAGGGCAATACACAGATACGCAGTATTTT.

The chain is built from TRBV18 and TRBJ1-4; D unclear. The germline gives CDR1 KGHSH, CDR2 LQKENI. CDR3 size: 13 residues. The V end was cut by 1 base, the J end by 7 bases, with 7 bases between. The CDR3 loop reads CASSPRRAEKLFF. For the CDR3, the DNA is TGTGCCAGCTCACCACGGAGAGCTGAAAAACTGTTTTTT.

The chain links TRBV5-1 to TRBJ2-1, with TRBD2 matching over 7 bases. J lost 1 base, V lost 0 bases, and 4 bases had no gene match. From germline, CDR1 is SGHRS and CDR2 YFSETQ. The CDR3 is 16 residues long. In DNA, the CDR3 is TGCGCCAGCAGCTTGGCCCCGGGAGGTTCCTACAATGAGCAGTTCTTC. This sequence encodes CASSLAPGGSYNEQFF.

The chain is built from TRBV19 and TRBJ1-1; D is uncertain. Between the trimmed V and J ends, which lost 5 bases and 3 bases, there was a span of 13 bases. This CDR3 is 14 amino acids long. Germline CDR1 is LNHDA and CDR2 is SQIVND (reference sequence). In DNA, the CDR3 is TGTGCCAGTAGTGGGCGGGGTCCGGACACTGAAGCTTTCTTT. Protein: CASSGRGPDTEAFF.

This clone was counted between two and nine times. The gene calls are TRBV5-6 and TRBJ1-1; no clear D. The CDR3 covers 13 residues. CDR1 is SGHDT, CDR2 YYEEEE, per germline. V gave up 3 bases and J gave up 0 bases, with 6 bases separating them. CDR3: CASSSELNTEAFF. DNA of the CDR3: TGTGCCAGCAGCTCGGAGCTGAACACTGAAGCTTTCTTT.

This chain connects TRBV7-2 to TRBJ1-2; 7 nucleotides align to TRBD1. The V and J ends lost 1 base and 0 bases, in that order; junction bases with no gene match: 5. Germline V gene lookup returns CDR1 SGHTA and CDR2 FQGNSA. The CDR3 loop spans 16 amino acids. The CDR3 region has the DNA TGTGCCAGCAGCTTAGGGGGACAGCACCCTAACTATGGCTACACCTTC. As protein: CASSLGGQHPNYGYTF. Full variable domain (remainder filled in from reference TRBV7-2 and TRBJ1-2): GAGVSQSPSNKVTEKGKDVELRCDPISGHTALYWYRQSLGQGLEFLIYFQGNSAPDKSGLPSDRFSAERTGGSVSTLTIQRTQQEDSAVYLCASSLGGQHPNYGYTFGSGTRLTVV.

This clone was seen only a few times. V is TRBV7-9 and J is TRBJ1-2, with unresolved D. The CDR3 is 13 residues long. Trimming stripped 5 bases from V and 2 bases from J, with 9 bases between. Germline V lookup: CDR1 SEHNR, CDR2 FQNEAQ (reference sequence). In nucleotides, the CDR3 is TGTGCCAGCAGCCCCCAAGAGAACTATGGCTACACCTTC. This translates into CASSPQENYGYTF.

The J gene is TRBJ2-2, the V gene TRBV27; TRBD2 aligns across 16 bases. The length of the CDR3 is 17 residues. The trim removed 6 bases at V and 5 bases at J, leaving 6 bases unmatched. The germline CDR1 and CDR2 sequences are MNHEY and SMNVEV (reference sequence). CDR3 bases: TGTGCCAGCAGGGGACTAGCGGGGGGGCGAAATACCGGGGAGCTGTTTTTT. Translating it yields CASRGLAGGRNTGELFF.

The chain is built from TRBV18 and TRBJ1-3, with 7 nucleotides matching TRBD1. This CDR3 comprises 13 residues. V shed 5 bases, J shed 8 bases, and the junction held 6 bases outside the gene matches. From germline, CDR1 is KGHSH and CDR2 LQKENI. The CDR3 loop is CASSASTGDTIYF. The CDR3 DNA sequence: TGTGCCAGCTCAGCCTCAACAGGGGACACCATATATTTT.

This clone was observed a few times. The chain links TRBV5-6 to TRBJ2-1, with 13 bases that match TRBD2. Germline trimming cut 0 bases from V and 7 bases from J; bases unmatched to any gene: 10. The germline CDR1 and CDR2 sequences are SGHDT and YYEEEE. This CDR3 comprises 18 residues. CDR3 loop: CASSLGELAGGPGNEQFF. The CDR3 DNA sequence: TGTGCCAGCAGCTTGGGGGAACTAGCGGGAGGGCCGGGTAATGAGCAGTTCTTC.

This clone came up once. The gene calls are TRBV30 and TRBJ2-6; 7 positions agree with TRBD1. Germline CDR1 GTSNPN, CDR2 SVGIG (reference sequence). V lost 8 bases, J lost 2 bases, and 3 bases stayed unmatched. This CDR3 has 13 residues. CDR3 in DNA: TGTGCCATCGACAGGGCTGGGGCCAACGTCCTGACTTTC. Residues: CAIDRAGANVLTF.

V is TRBV18 and J is TRBJ1-1; D unresolved. From germline, CDR1 is KGHSH and CDR2 LQKENI. V lost 2 bases, J lost 1 base, and 11 bases lay in between. CDR3 length: 15 residues. Here the CDR3 DNA reads TGTGCCAGCTCACCAGTACTCGCGGGGAACACTGAAGCTTTCTTT. The encoded protein is CASSPVLAGNTEAFF.